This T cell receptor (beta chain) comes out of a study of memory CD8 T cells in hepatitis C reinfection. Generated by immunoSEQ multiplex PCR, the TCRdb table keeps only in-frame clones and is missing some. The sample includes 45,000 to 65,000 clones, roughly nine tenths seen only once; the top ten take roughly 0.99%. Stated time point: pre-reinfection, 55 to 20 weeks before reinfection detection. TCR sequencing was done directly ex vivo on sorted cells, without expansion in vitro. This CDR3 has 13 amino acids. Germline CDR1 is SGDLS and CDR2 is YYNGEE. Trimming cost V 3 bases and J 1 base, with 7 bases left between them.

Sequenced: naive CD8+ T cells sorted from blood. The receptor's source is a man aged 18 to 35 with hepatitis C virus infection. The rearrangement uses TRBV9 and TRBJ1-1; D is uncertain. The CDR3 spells CASSELGNTEAFF. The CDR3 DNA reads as TGTGCCAGCAGCGAGCTAGGGAACACTGAAGCTTTCTTT.